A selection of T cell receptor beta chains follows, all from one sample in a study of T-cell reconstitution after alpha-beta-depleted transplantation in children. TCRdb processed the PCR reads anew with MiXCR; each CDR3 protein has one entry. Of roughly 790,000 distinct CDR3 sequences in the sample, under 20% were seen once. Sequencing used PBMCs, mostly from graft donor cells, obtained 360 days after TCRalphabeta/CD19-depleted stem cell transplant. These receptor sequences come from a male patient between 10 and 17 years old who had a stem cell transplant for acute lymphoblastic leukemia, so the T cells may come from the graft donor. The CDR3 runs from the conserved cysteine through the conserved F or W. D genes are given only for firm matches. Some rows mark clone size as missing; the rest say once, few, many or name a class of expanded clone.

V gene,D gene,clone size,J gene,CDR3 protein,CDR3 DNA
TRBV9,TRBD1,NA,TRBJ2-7,CASSKGQARYERYF,TGTGCCAGCAGCAAAGGACAGGCTCGCTACGAGCGGTACTTC
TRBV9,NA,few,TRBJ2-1,CASSKTPGDEQFF,TGTGCCAGCTCCAAGACACCGGGCGATGAGCAGTTCTTC
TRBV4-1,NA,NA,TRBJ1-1,CASSQDGEAFF,TGCGCCAGCAGCCAAGATGGGGAAGCTTTCTTT
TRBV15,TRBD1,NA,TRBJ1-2,CATSRASPREEGAGYTF,TGTGCCACCAGCAGAGCGAGCCCCAGGGAGGAGGGGGCTGGCTACACCTTC
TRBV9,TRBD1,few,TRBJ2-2,CASSVDARQGYTGELFF,TGTGCCAGCAGCGTAGACGCCCGACAGGGGTACACCGGGGAGCTGTTTTTT
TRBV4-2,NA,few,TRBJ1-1,CASSQDWGLNTEAFF,TGTGCCAGCAGCCAAGATTGGGGCCTGAACACTGAAGCTTTCTTT
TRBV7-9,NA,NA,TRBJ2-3,CASSFWGGGTTDTQYF,TGTGCCAGCAGCTTCTGGGGTGGAGGGACCACAGATACGCAGTATTTT
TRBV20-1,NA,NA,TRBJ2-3,CSAPLWARWTTDTQYF,TGCAGTGCTCCCCTTTGGGCTAGGTGGACCACAGATACGCAGTATTTT
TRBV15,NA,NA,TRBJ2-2,CATSRAPGKVTGELFF,TGTGCCACCAGCAGAGCGCCAGGGAAGGTCACCGGGGAGCTGTTTTTT
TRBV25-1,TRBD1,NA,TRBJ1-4,CASKGRGREKLFF,TGTGCCAGCAAGGGCAGGGGGCGAGAAAAACTGTTTTTT
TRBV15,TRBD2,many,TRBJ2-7,CATSVLSGNHEQYF,TGTGCCACCAGCGTCCTTAGCGGGAACCACGAGCAGTACTTC
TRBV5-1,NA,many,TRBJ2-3,CASSFQRRTDTQYF,TGCGCCAGCAGCTTTCAGCGCCGCACAGATACGCAGTATTTT
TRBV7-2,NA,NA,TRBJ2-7,CASSLRGVSSYEQYF,TGTGCCAGCAGCTTAAGGGGAGTAAGCTCCTACGAGCAGTACTTC
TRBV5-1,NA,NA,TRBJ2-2,CASSGPGVLAGELFF,TGCGCCAGCAGCGGCCCAGGGGTGTTAGCCGGGGAGCTGTTTTTT